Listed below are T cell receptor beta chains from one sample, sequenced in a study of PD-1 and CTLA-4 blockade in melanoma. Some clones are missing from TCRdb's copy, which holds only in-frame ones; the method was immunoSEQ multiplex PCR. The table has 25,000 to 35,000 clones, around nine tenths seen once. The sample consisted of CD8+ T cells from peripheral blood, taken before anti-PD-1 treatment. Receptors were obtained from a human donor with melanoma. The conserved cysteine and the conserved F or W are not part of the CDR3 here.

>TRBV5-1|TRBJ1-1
ASSWDLSTEAF
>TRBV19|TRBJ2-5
ASSTGTGGGETQY
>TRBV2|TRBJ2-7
ASSEDGTYEQY
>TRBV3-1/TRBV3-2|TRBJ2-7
ASSRFQGGVYQQY
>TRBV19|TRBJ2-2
ASSPIMTGTGAAGELF
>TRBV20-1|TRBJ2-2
SASLAGAGELF
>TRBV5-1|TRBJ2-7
ASSPTESYEQY
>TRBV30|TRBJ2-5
AWGPGGQETQY
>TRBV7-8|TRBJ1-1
ASSSSGQGELMNTEAF
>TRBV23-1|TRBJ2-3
ASSPDGQGETTDTQY
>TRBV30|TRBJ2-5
AWNPATGQGGTQY
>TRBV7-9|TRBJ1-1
ASSSEWNTEAF
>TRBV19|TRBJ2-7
ASSIKGDWLDEQY
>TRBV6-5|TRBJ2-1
ASSYLGGALNEQF
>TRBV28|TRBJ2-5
ASSYTSGGDYNKRTQY
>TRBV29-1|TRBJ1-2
SAWFTVLYGYT
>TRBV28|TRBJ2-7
ASSFTGGPLAEQY